A single sample is the source of the 26 T cell receptor beta chains below, sequenced in a study of technical replicates of blood from several donors. The data were produced by immunoSEQ multiplex PCR, yet TCRdb's version contains in-frame clones alone and is incomplete. The sample yields tens of thousands of clones, 95% to 97% seen once. Sample: T cells isolated from PBMCs. These receptors were taken from a human donor in good health.

V and J are TRBV6-1 and TRBJ1-1; 7 bases fit TRBD1. V shed 3 bases, J shed 5 bases, and the junction held 3 bases outside the gene matches. The CDR3 extends over 13 amino acids. Germline-derived CDR1 and CDR2 are MNHNS and SASEGT. The CDR3: CASSDRGWTEAFF. For the CDR3, the DNA is TGTGCCAGCAGTGACAGGGGGTGGACTGAAGCTTTCTTT.

The V call is TRBV28, the J call TRBJ2-1; 9 bases fit TRBD1. CDR1 is MDHEN and CDR2 is SYDVKM in the germline V gene. The CDR3 is 16 amino acids. V was pared by 1 base and J by 4 bases, with 5 bases of the junction left unmatched. The chain's CDR3 is CASSLLTGTGYNEQFF. DNA for the CDR3: TGTGCCAGCAGTTTATTAACCGGGACAGGGTACAATGAGCAGTTCTTC.

This clone is a singleton in its sample. The V and J genes are TRBV6-1 and TRBJ2-7; TRBD2 is a possible D gene (6 bases). The V end was cut by 1 base, the J end by 3 bases, with 16 bases between. The CDR3 extends over 16 amino acids. Looked up from germline, CDR1 is MNHNS and CDR2 is SASEGT. The CDR3 region is CASSEGRGSNYYEQYF. The CDR3 DNA sequence: TGTGCCAGCAGTGAAGGGAGGGGTTCTAACTACTACGAGCAGTACTTC.

The rearrangement links TRBV6-1 to TRBJ2-4; D unclear. V was cut by 2 bases and J by 0 bases, with 8 bases left in between. The length of the CDR3 is 15 residues. Germline CDR1 is MNHNS and CDR2 is SASEGT. Here the CDR3 reads CASSESLLAKNIQYF. CDR3 DNA: TGTGCCAGCAGTGAATCTTTACTAGCCAAAAACATTCAGTACTTC.

The chain recombines TRBV7-6 with TRBJ2-7, with 10 bases matching TRBD2. CDR1 SGHVS and CDR2 FNYEAQ come from the germline V gene. The CDR3 totals 15 residues. J lost 3 bases, V lost 5 bases, and 7 bases had no gene match. In nucleotides, the CDR3 is TGTGCCAGCAGCCTTATAAGCGGGGGGGACTACGAGCAGTACTTC. Amino acid sequence: CASSLISGGDYEQYF.

This clone has only one observation. The V call is TRBV6-1, the J call TRBJ2-5, with 7 nucleotides matching TRBD2. The CDR3 has 13 amino acids. V was clipped by 6 bases and J by 5 bases; unmatched bases: 6. CDR1 is MNHNS and CDR2 is SASEGT in the germline V gene. CDR3 region: CASSGTIGETQYF. The CDR3, as DNA: TGTGCCAGCAGCGGGACTATCGGGGAGACCCAGTACTTC.

Here the CDR3 DNA reads TGTGCCACCAGCAGAGATCGGGACAGGGGATCCCGCGAGCAGTACTTC. It is translated as CATSRDRDRGSREQYF. The chain recombines TRBV15 with TRBJ2-7; 10 bases fit TRBD1. Trimming removed 0 bases from V and 6 bases from J; junction bases left unmatched: 8. Per germline, CDR1 LNHNV and CDR2 YYDKDF (reference sequence). The CDR3 is made up of 16 amino acids.

V is TRBV6-1 and J is TRBJ1-1; 9 positions match TRBD1. CDR3 length equals 13 residues. Germline V CDR1 and CDR2: MNHNS, SASEGT. Unmatched junction bases numbered 9, after V lost 10 bases and J lost 6 bases. CDR3 region: CANNRGPGAEAFF. CDR3 nucleotides: TGTGCCAACAACAGGGGGCCCGGGGCTGAAGCTTTCTTT.

This clone has a single count. V usage is TRBV19 and J usage is TRBJ1-5; 9 bases match TRBD1. This CDR3 contains 17 residues. The germline gives CDR1 LNHDA, CDR2 SQIVND (reference sequence). With 7 bases clipped from V and 7 bases from J, the junction kept 17 bases outside the gene matches. This chain's CDR3 is CASITRTGDFGFQPQHF. CDR3 nucleotide sequence: TGTGCCAGTATCACTCGGACAGGGGACTTCGGGTTCCAGCCCCAGCATTTT.

This chain connects TRBV5-5 to TRBJ1-5; D is ambiguous. CDR1 is SGHKS and CDR2 is YYEKEE in the germline V gene (reference sequence). This CDR3 contains 15 residues. V gave up 1 base and J gave up 2 bases, with 10 bases separating them. Written as DNA, the CDR3 is TGTGCCAGCAGCTTGTTAGCAGAGGGCAATCAGCCCCAGCATTTT. Translation gives CASSLLAEGNQPQHF.

V and J are TRBV7-2 and TRBJ2-7; no reliable D call. Looked up from germline, CDR1 is SGHTA and CDR2 is FQGNSA. The V end was cut by 4 bases, the J end by 2 bases, with 9 bases between. The CDR3 is 13 amino acids. In DNA, the CDR3 is TGTGCCAGCAGCTCTTACCCTACCTACGAGCAGTACTTC. Translation gives CASSSYPTYEQYF. Based on the CDR3 plus reference TRBV7-2 and TRBJ2-7, the full variable domain is GAGVSQSPSNKVTEKGKDVELRCDPISGHTALYWYRQSLGQGLEFLIYFQGNSAPDKSGLPSDRFSAERTGGSVSTLTIQRTQQEDSAVYLCASSSYPTYEQYFGPGTRLTVT.

The V call is TRBV7-3, the J call TRBJ2-4, with TRBD1 matching over 8 bases. V was pared by 4 bases and J by 3 bases, with 8 bases of the junction left unmatched. Germline-derived CDR1 and CDR2 are SGHTA and FQGTGA. CDR3 length: 16 amino acids. In DNA form, the CDR3 reads TGTGCCAGCAGCTCGACAGGGGAGATCATCAAAAACATTCAGTACTTC. It translates to CASSSTGEIIKNIQYF.

The chain has TRBV4-1 and TRBJ1-2; TRBD1 aligns across 7 bases. The CDR3 runs to 15 residues. Per germline, CDR1 MGHRA and CDR2 YSYEKL. The ends lost 4 bases at V and 5 bases at J; junction bases unmatched: 10. The CDR3 here is CASSPPGGGSYGYTF. CDR3 bases: TGCGCCAGCAGCCCCCCTGGAGGGGGCTCGTATGGCTACACCTTC.

The chain couples TRBV11-3 to TRBJ2-7, with 8 bases that match TRBD2. This CDR3 contains 17 residues. The germline V gene has CDR1 SGHNT and CDR2 YENEEA. V was pared by 5 bases and J by 1 base, with 13 bases of the junction left unmatched. CDR3 protein: CASSPLGDSGKSYEQYF. The CDR3 DNA sequence: TGTGCCAGCAGCCCCCTGGGGGATAGCGGGAAATCCTACGAGCAGTACTTC.

The chain combines TRBV27 with TRBJ2-1, with 9 nucleotides matching TRBD2. The CDR3 has 14 amino acids. Germline V gene lookup returns CDR1 MNHEY and CDR2 SMNVEV (reference sequence). Trimming took 6 bases from V and 5 from J; bases not matched to a gene: 5. CDR3 region: CASSLAGENNEQFF. The CDR3 region has the DNA TGTGCCAGCAGCTTAGCGGGAGAAAACAATGAGCAGTTCTTC.

This chain joins TRBV5-1 and TRBJ1-1; D ambiguous. The CDR3 has 12 amino acids. V was shortened by 4 bases and J by 6 bases, with 10 bases between the two germline ends. The germline CDR1 and CDR2 sequences are SGHRS and YFSETQ. CDR3 bases: TGCGCCAGCAGCCCCTATGGAGCTGAAGCTTTCTTT. It codes for CASSPYGAEAFF.

On this clone: Other DNA sequences in the sample encode the same CDR3. The chain carries TRBV7-9 and TRBJ1-1; the D gene is possibly TRBD1 (6 bases). The CDR3 contains 13 residues. In germline, CDR1 is SEHNR, CDR2 FQNEAQ (reference sequence). V shed 4 bases and J shed 2 bases, with 8 bases lying between them. CDR3 DNA sequence: TGTGCCAGCAGCTCACAGGGTAACACTGAAGCTTTCTTT. It encodes CASSSQGNTEAFF.

The chain uses TRBV18 and TRBJ2-5; 12 positions match TRBD2. CDR1 is KGHSH and CDR2 is LQKENI in the germline V gene. The trim removed 11 bases at V and 5 bases at J, leaving 3 bases unmatched. This CDR3 comprises 12 residues. CDR3 nucleotides: TGTGCCGGCACTAGCGGGAGGGAGACCCAGTACTTC. Translation gives CAGTSGRETQYF.

V gene TRBV28 combines with J gene TRBJ1-1; D remains unclear. The CDR3 has 11 residues. The germline CDR1 and CDR2 sequences are MDHEN and SYDVKM. V lost 2 bases and J lost 11, with 9 bases in between. CDR3 in amino acids: CASSLRAGAFF. CDR3 in DNA: TGTGCCAGCAGTTTACGCGCAGGTGCTTTCTTT.

The genes are TRBV5-6 and TRBJ1-2, with 9 bases lining up with TRBD1. Losses at the gene ends were 4 bases for V and 4 bases for J; bases not matched to a gene: 5. Per the germline V gene, CDR1 is SGHDT and CDR2 is YYEEEE. This CDR3 spans 14 amino acids. CDR3 sequence reads: CASSRTGEIYGYTF. The CDR3 region has the DNA TGTGCCAGCAGCCGGACAGGGGAGATCTATGGCTACACCTTC.

This chain links TRBV28 with TRBJ2-7; D not resolved. The V and J ends lost 4 bases and 5 bases respectively, with 9 bases between them. Germline-derived CDR1 and CDR2 are MDHEN and SYDVKM. The CDR3 loop spans 12 amino acids. The CDR3 region has the DNA TGTGCCAGCAGTTCAAGACAAAACGAGCAGTACTTC. Encoded protein: CASSSRQNEQYF.

This chain joins TRBV2 and TRBJ1-1; TRBD1 matches 8 bases. V was pared by 7 bases and J by 6 bases, with 25 bases of the junction left unmatched. The CDR3 spans 19 residues. Germline CDR1 SNHLY, CDR2 FYNNEI. The CDR3, as DNA: TGTGCCAGCATGAGTATGGCATACGGGACAGGACTCGGTGCAGCTGAAGCTTTCTTT. This sequence encodes CASMSMAYGTGLGAAEAFF.

The CDR3 DNA is TGTGCCAGTAGTATGGGAGACAACTCCTACGAGCAGTACTTC. As protein: CASSMGDNSYEQYF. V and J are TRBV19 and TRBJ2-7; the D gene is possibly TRBD2 (5 bases). The ends were cut back, 3 bases at V and 0 bases at J, with 9 bases in the middle. Germline values: CDR1 LNHDA, CDR2 SQIVND (reference sequence). CDR3 length: 14 residues.

The rearrangement uses TRBV6-1 and TRBJ1-5; the D gene is possibly TRBD1 (5 bases). The V gene lost 0 bases and the J gene lost 5 bases, with 11 bases spanning the gap. The CDR3 runs to 15 residues. The germline gives CDR1 MNHNS, CDR2 SASEGT. CDR3 DNA sequence: TGTGCCAGCAGTGAAGCGCTAAGGGGCCATCAGCCCCAGCATTTT. This gives the protein CASSEALRGHQPQHF.

The chain uses TRBV18 and TRBJ2-1; 9 bases agree with TRBD1. V was pared by 1 base and J by 6 bases, with 4 bases of the junction left unmatched. Germline assignment: CDR1 KGHSH and CDR2 LQKENI. The CDR3 runs to 15 residues. CDR3 sequence (DNA): TGTGCCAGCTCACCACAGGGACAGGGAGTCAATGAGCAGTTCTTC. This translates into CASSPQGQGVNEQFF.

The genes are TRBV4-1 and TRBJ2-3; D perhaps matches TRBD1 (6 bases). The CDR3 runs to 14 residues. V was clipped by 3 bases and J by 3 bases, with 10 bases between them. Germline CDR1 is MGHRA and CDR2 is YSYEKL. CDR3 protein: CASSQRTGTDTQYF. The CDR3 bases are TGCGCCAGCAGCCAGCGTACAGGGACAGATACGCAGTATTTT.